A single sample is the source of the 15 T cell receptor beta chains below, sequenced in a study of OX40 agonist ivuxolimab in advanced cancers. The protocol was immunoSEQ multiplex PCR, while the TCRdb copy is restricted to in-frame clones and leaves out a portion. The data contain tens of thousands of clones, around four fifths of them singletons. The specimen comprised CD4+ or CD8+ T cells sorted from blood, sampled in a trial of the OX40 agonist ivuxolimab. The receptors were sampled from an adult with an advanced solid tumor such as melanoma, head and neck, liver or kidney cancer.

The chain couples TRBV15 to TRBJ2-5; TRBD2 matches 10 bases. The CDR3 covers 18 residues. V lost 1 base to trimming and J lost 5 bases; unmatched junction nucleotides: 13. Germline CDR1 reads LNHNV; CDR2 reads YYDKDF (reference sequence). The CDR3 DNA sequence: TGTGCCACCAGCAGAGGGGGTAGCGGGGGGATAAGAATGGAGACCCAGTACTTC. Translated, it gives CATSRGGSGGIRMETQYF.

The gene calls are TRBV6-1 and TRBJ1-5, with 7 bases identical to TRBD1. Germline V lookup: CDR1 MNHNS, CDR2 SASEGT. V dropped 8 bases and J dropped 9; count of bases not matched to a gene: 10. This CDR3 is built from 13 residues. The CDR3 sequence: CASQEDRVRPQHF. In nucleotides, the CDR3 is TGTGCCAGCCAAGAAGACAGGGTCAGGCCCCAGCATTTT.

The chain has TRBV18 and TRBJ1-1, with 8 bases aligning to TRBD1. The CDR3 has 14 amino acids. Germline V gene sequence: CDR1 KGHSH, CDR2 LQKENI. After removal of 5 bases from V and 1 base from J, the junction contained 3 bases not matched to a gene. The CDR3 DNA is TGTGCCAGCTCAGCTGGACAGGGGAACACTGAAGCTTTCTTT. This translates into CASSAGQGNTEAFF. Looking up the rest from reference TRBV18 and TRBJ1-1 gives the full variable domain: NAGVMQNPRHLVRRRGQEARLRCSPMKGHSHVYWYRQLPEEGLKFMVYLQKENIIDESGMPKERFSAEFPKEGPSILRIQQVVRGDSAAYFCASSAGQGNTEAFFGQGTRLTVV.

This clone showed up just once. The chain links TRBV30 to TRBJ2-1, with D maybe TRBD1 (6 bases). This CDR3 has 13 amino acids. Germline values: CDR1 GTSNPN, CDR2 SVGIG (reference sequence). Trimming removed 2 bases at V and 2 bases at J, with 7 bases between. The CDR3 loop is CAWSKGAYNEQFF. The CDR3 DNA follows: TGTGCCTGGAGTAAGGGGGCCTACAATGAGCAGTTCTTC. The complete variable domain, with remaining parts taken from reference TRBV30 and TRBJ2-1, reads SQTIHQWPATLVQPVGSPLSLECTVEGTSNPNLYWYRQAAGRGLQLLFYSVGIGQISSEVPQNLSASRPQDRQFILSSKKLLLSDSGFYLCAWSKGAYNEQFFGPGTRLTVL.

This rearrangement joins TRBV18 to TRBJ1-2, with unresolved D. Germline CDR1 KGHSH, CDR2 LQKENI. The CDR3 runs to 13 residues. With 3 bases removed from V and 4 bases from J, the gap between germline ends came to 9 bases. The CDR3 is CASSPTGGYGYTF. The DNA for the CDR3 is TGTGCCAGCTCACCTACCGGAGGCTATGGCTACACCTTC.

The V and J genes are TRBV4-3 and TRBJ2-3, with 11 bases matching TRBD2. Germline trimming cut 1 base from V and 6 bases from J; bases unmatched to any gene: 6. This CDR3 comprises 16 residues. Germline CDR1 reads LGHNA; CDR2 reads YSLEER. The CDR3 DNA is TGCGCCAGCAGCCAAGGTCTAGCGGGGGGTATGGATACGCAGTATTTT. This translates into CASSQGLAGGMDTQYF.

This rearrangement joins TRBV7-9 to TRBJ1-2; no clear D gene. V lost 5 bases and J lost 7, with 17 bases in between. Per the germline V gene, CDR1 is SEHNR and CDR2 is FQNEAQ (reference sequence). The CDR3 contains 14 residues. CDR3 sequence: CASSTNGVSSGYTF. The DNA for the CDR3 is TGTGCCAGCAGCACGAACGGGGTCTCTAGTGGCTACACCTTC.

This chain uses TRBV27 with TRBJ2-3; D ambiguous. CDR3 length: 14 residues. V lost 2 bases and J 4 bases, leaving 10 bases between the germline ends. Germline CDR1 MNHEY, CDR2 SMNVEV (reference sequence). CDR3 DNA sequence: TGTGCCAGCAGTTTAAAGAATGGTGCAGATACGCAGTATTTT. Translated, it gives CASSLKNGADTQYF.

The chain links TRBV7-9 to TRBJ1-2, with 7 bases identical to TRBD1. The junction had 10 bases not matched to a gene; V was cut back by 4 bases and J by 8 bases. This CDR3 is 14 amino acids long. Germline CDR1 SEHNR, CDR2 FQNEAQ (reference sequence). The CDR3: CASSSSDDRDGYTF. DNA for the CDR3: TGTGCCAGCAGCTCGTCCGACGACAGGGACGGCTACACCTTC. Based on the CDR3 plus reference TRBV7-9 and TRBJ1-2, the full variable domain is DTGVSQNPRHKITKRGQNVTFRCDPISEHNRLYWYRQTLGQGPEFLTYFQNEAQLEKSRLLSDRFSAERPKGSFSTLEIQRTEQGDSAMYLCASSSSDDRDGYTFGSGTRLTVV.

V gene TRBV5-1 combines with J gene TRBJ1-6; possibly TRBD1 for D (6 bases). The CDR3 covers 15 residues. V dropped 2 bases and J dropped 7 bases, with 13 bases sitting between them. Germline V gene data show CDR1 as SGHRS and CDR2 as YFSETQ. Here the CDR3 DNA reads TGCGCCAGCAGCTTACTAGGGGACACAAATTCACCCCTCCACTTT. It encodes CASSLLGDTNSPLHF.

CDR3 protein: CASSLGTGGMNTEAFF. CDR3 DNA: TGCGCCAGCAGCTTGGGGACAGGGGGCATGAACACTGAAGCTTTCTTT. The V call is TRBV5-1, the J call TRBJ1-1, with TRBD1 identical over 11 bases. The CDR3 loop spans 16 amino acids. CDR1 is SGHRS and CDR2 is YFSETQ in the germline V gene. With V trimmed by 0 bases and J by 0 bases, 1 base remained unmatched.

This clone has only one observation. This sequence joins TRBV7-9 and TRBJ1-3; D not certain. V lost 8 bases to trimming and J lost 4 bases, with 9 bases between them. The CDR3 spans 12 residues. Germline loops: CDR1 SEHNR, CDR2 FQNEAQ (reference sequence). The CDR3 coding sequence is TGTGCCAGCTCTCAGGAAGGAAACACCATATATTTT. Translation: CASSQEGNTIYF. Based on the CDR3 plus reference TRBV7-9 and TRBJ1-3, the full variable domain is DTGVSQNPRHKITKRGQNVTFRCDPISEHNRLYWYRQTLGQGPEFLTYFQNEAQLEKSRLLSDRFSAERPKGSFSTLEIQRTEQGDSAMYLCASSQEGNTIYFGEGSWLTVV.

The chain is built from TRBV6-1 and TRBJ2-2; 8 bases are shared with TRBD1. Germline V gene data show CDR1 as MNHNS and CDR2 as SASEGT. This CDR3 is built from 13 residues. Unmatched junction bases numbered 4, after V lost 7 bases and J lost 6 bases. The CDR3 region is CASMTGEAGELFF. The CDR3 bases are TGTGCCAGCATGACAGGGGAGGCCGGGGAGCTGTTTTTT.

The chain has TRBV5-1 and TRBJ1-1, with D tentatively TRBD1 (5 bases). V dropped 7 bases and J dropped 0 bases, with 13 bases sitting between them. Germline V gene lookup returns CDR1 SGHRS and CDR2 YFSETQ. The CDR3 has 14 amino acids. CDR3 amino acids: CASAEGQMNTEAFF. CDR3 nucleotides: TGCGCCAGCGCAGAGGGGCAGATGAACACTGAAGCTTTCTTT. The entire variable domain, with the rest obtained from reference TRBV5-1 and TRBJ1-1, is as follows: KAGVTQTPRYLIKTRGQQVTLSCSPISGHRSVSWYQQTPGQGLQFLFEYFSETQRNKGNFPGRFSGRQFSNSRSEMNVSTLELGDSALYLCASAEGQMNTEAFFGQGTRLTVV.

As regards this clone: The junction and the germline gene differ at one end; a read error may be behind it. The V gene is TRBV7-7, the J gene TRBJ2-7, with 9 bases identical to TRBD1. Germline CDR1 reads SSHAT; CDR2 reads FNYEAQ (reference sequence). There are 14 residues in the CDR3. CDR3: CASSSRDRAYEQYF. CDR3 coding DNA: TGTGCTAGCAGCTCCCGGGACAGGGCCTACGAGCAGTACTTC.